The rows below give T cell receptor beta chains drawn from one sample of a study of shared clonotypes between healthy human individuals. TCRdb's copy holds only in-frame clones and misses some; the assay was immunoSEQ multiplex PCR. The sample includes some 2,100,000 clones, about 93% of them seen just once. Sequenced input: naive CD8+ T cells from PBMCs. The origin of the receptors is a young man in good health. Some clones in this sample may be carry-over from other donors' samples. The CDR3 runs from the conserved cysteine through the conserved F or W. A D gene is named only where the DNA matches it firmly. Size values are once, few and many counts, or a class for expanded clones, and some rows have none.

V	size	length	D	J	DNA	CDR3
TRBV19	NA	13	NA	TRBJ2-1	TGTGCCAGTAGCTCAAGATCCTACAATGAGCAGTTCTTC	CASSSRSYNEQFF
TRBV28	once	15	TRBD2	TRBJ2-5	TGTGCCAGCAGTTTATCGGCGGACGGGGGGGAGACCCAGTACTTC	CASSLSADGGETQYF
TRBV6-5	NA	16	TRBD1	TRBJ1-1	TGTGCCAGCAGTTACTCGGCAGGGGGCGCCCGTTTGGGCGCTTTCTTT	CASSYSAGGARLGAFF
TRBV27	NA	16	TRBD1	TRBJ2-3	TGTGCCAGCAGTCCGTGGACAGGGAATATTGCAGATACGCAGTATTTT	CASSPWTGNIADTQYF
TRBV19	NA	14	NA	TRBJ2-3	TGTGCCAGTAGTATTTTCGAAGCCGAGGATACGCAGTATTTT	CASSIFEAEDTQYF
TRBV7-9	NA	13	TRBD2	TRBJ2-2	TGTGCCGGCCTTAGGGCGGGAGCCGGGGAGCTGTTTTTT	CAGLRAGAGELFF
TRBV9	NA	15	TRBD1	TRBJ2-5	TGTGCCAGCAGCCCCGCCGGGACAGACCAAGAGACCCAGTACTTC	CASSPAGTDQETQYF
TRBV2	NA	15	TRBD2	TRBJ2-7	TGTGCCAGCACCGAAGGGGCTAGCGGGAGCTACGAGCAGTACTTC	CASTEGASGSYEQYF
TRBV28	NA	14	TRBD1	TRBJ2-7	TGTGCCAGCAGTATTCGACAGGGGGCAGGCGAGCAGTACTTC	CASSIRQGAGEQYF
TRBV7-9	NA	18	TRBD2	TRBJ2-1	TGTGCCAGCAGCCAACTCGATAGCGGGAGCCCCCGGTACAATGAGCAGTTCTTC	CASSQLDSGSPRYNEQFF
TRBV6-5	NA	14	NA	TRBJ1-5	TGTGCCAGCAGTTACGGGGGGGGCAATCAGCCCCAGCATTTT	CASSYGGGNQPQHF